This T cell receptor beta chain was recorded in a study of blood T cell repertoires in COVID-19. Looking at the study overall: There were acute and convalescent COVID-19 samples, and they came from the United States, Italy and Spain.

Profiling relied on immunoSEQ multiplex PCR, and the TCRdb table lists in-frame clones only, not all of them. The sample has approximately 190,000 clones, less than 90% seen once. The CDR3 is made up of 13 amino acids. Trimming stripped 6 bases from V and 4 bases from J, with 12 bases between. Germline V gives CDR1 LNHNV, CDR2 YYDKDF (reference sequence). This receptor was taken from a woman between 35 and 50 years old with acute or convalescent COVID-19. The chain couples TRBV15 to TRBJ1-2; no firm D call. The specimen was peripheral blood. CDR3 region: CATSAGESYGYTF. Written as DNA, the CDR3 is TGTGCCACCAGTGCTGGGGAGTCCTATGGCTACACCTTC.